This T cell receptor (beta chain) was retrieved from a study of blood T cell repertoires in COVID-19. In the study overall: Some COVID-19 samples were acute and others convalescent; all came from the United States, Italy and Spain. Sources were T cells, B-cell-depleted T cells, or PBMCs; the material itself was cDNA or gDNA.

The authors' processing: Estimation of nucleated cell counts was performed using reference gene primer amplification. Clones were sequenced by immunoSEQ multiplex PCR, and TCRdb holds only the in-frame ones, with some missing. V, J and clone size are taken as reported in that table, and D and trimming were inferred from the DNA itself. Here the sample spans about 110,000 clones, roughly 80% being singletons. The CDR3 runs 15 residues. CDR1 and CDR2 from the germline V gene are SEHNR and FQNEAQ (reference sequence). The V and J ends lost 1 base and 0 bases respectively, with 10 bases between them. The receptor was derived from a woman in her sixties or seventies with acute or convalescent COVID-19. The sequenced sample consisted of peripheral blood. This chain links TRBV7-9 with TRBJ2-7; maybe TRBD2 (7 bases). This CDR3 is CASSLGGGLSYEQYF. Written as DNA, the CDR3 is TGTGCCAGCAGCTTAGGCGGGGGCCTCTCCTACGAGCAGTACTTC.